These 18 T cell receptor beta chains originate from one sample sequenced in a study of blood T cell repertoires in COVID-19. Measured with immunoSEQ multiplex PCR; TCRdb has only the in-frame clones, and not every one. This sample yields approximately 280,000 clones, of which 75% to 85% are seen a single time; 4% to 6% belongs to the top ten. The sequenced material came from peripheral blood. Receptors were obtained from a man between 45 and 60 years old with active or convalescent COVID-19.

The V call is TRBV7-9, the J call TRBJ1-5; D not certain. V lost 5 bases and J lost 0, with 14 bases in between. The CDR3 totals 16 residues. The V gene's germline CDR1 is SEHNR and CDR2 FQNEAQ (reference sequence). In nucleotides, the CDR3 is TGTGCCAGCAGCCCCCTTGGGGAGGGTAGCAATCAGCCCCAGCATTTT. This codes for CASSPLGEGSNQPQHF.

J is TRBJ2-5 and V is TRBV4-3; D unclear. V dropped 1 base and J dropped 0 bases, with 9 bases sitting between them. The germline V gene has CDR1 LGHNA and CDR2 YSLEER. The CDR3 is 15 amino acids. CDR3 DNA: TGCGCCAGCAGCCAAGCGGGTACTAACCAAGAGACCCAGTACTTC. The encoded protein is CASSQAGTNQETQYF.

This chain connects TRBV13 to TRBJ2-3, with unresolved D. V shed 2 bases and J shed 3 bases, with 15 bases lying between them. This CDR3 region has 16 residues. Germline CDR1 PRHDT, CDR2 FYEKMQ (reference sequence). The CDR3, as DNA: TGTGCCAGCAGCTTACAGGCCCACGACCCTACAGATACGCAGTATTTT. Translated, it gives CASSLQAHDPTDTQYF.

This chain uses TRBV7-8 with TRBJ2-7; 10 bases agree with TRBD1. Germline CDR1 is SGHVS and CDR2 is FQNEAQ. Trimming took 3 bases from V and 2 from J; bases not matched to a gene: 7. This CDR3 is 16 amino acids long. In DNA form, the CDR3 reads TGTGCCAGCAGCTTGTCCGGGACAGGGGCCCCCTACGAGCAGTACTTC. This gives the protein CASSLSGTGAPYEQYF.

The gene calls are TRBV7-9 and TRBJ1-2; 8 bases align to TRBD1. The J segment lost 6 bases and the V segment lost 5 bases, leaving 17 bases of the junction unmatched. The CDR3 length is 17 residues. Per germline, CDR1 SEHNR and CDR2 FQNEAQ (reference sequence). CDR3 bases: TGTGCCAGCAGCCATTCATTCTCCGGGACAGGTACGAATGGCTACACCTTC. Protein sequence: CASSHSFSGTGTNGYTF.

V usage is TRBV5-1 and J usage is TRBJ2-7; D is possibly TRBD1 (5 bases). With 4 bases removed from V and 3 bases from J, the gap between germline ends came to 17 bases. This CDR3 region has 15 residues. The V gene's germline CDR1 is SGHRS and CDR2 YFSETQ. The chain's CDR3 is CASSPPAGKYYEQYF. CDR3 coding DNA: TGCGCCAGCAGCCCCCCGGCAGGGAAGTACTACGAGCAGTACTTC. Drawing the rest from reference TRBV5-1 and TRBJ2-7, the complete variable domain is KAGVTQTPRYLIKTRGQQVTLSCSPISGHRSVSWYQQTPGQGLQFLFEYFSETQRNKGNFPGRFSGRQFSNSRSEMNVSTLELGDSALYLCASSPPAGKYYEQYFGPGTRLTVT.

This clone showed up just once. V usage is TRBV19 and J usage is TRBJ1-5; no firm D call. Germline CDR1 reads LNHDA; CDR2 reads SQIVND (reference sequence). The V gene lost 7 bases and the J gene lost 3 bases, with 7 bases spanning the gap. This CDR3 contains 12 residues. The CDR3 protein is CASNEPNQPQHF. The CDR3 DNA sequence: TGTGCCAGTAACGAGCCCAATCAGCCCCAGCATTTT.

The chain couples TRBV27 to TRBJ2-7, with 14 bases aligning to TRBD2. Looked up from germline, CDR1 is MNHEY and CDR2 is SMNVEV (reference sequence). This CDR3 has 17 residues. V shed 5 bases and J 0 bases; nucleotides not matched to a gene: 6. The CDR3 protein is CASSPKGLAGVSYEQYF. CDR3 nucleotide sequence: TGTGCCAGCAGTCCGAAGGGACTAGCGGGAGTCTCCTACGAGCAGTACTTC.

The rearrangement uses TRBV15 and TRBJ2-1, with D maybe TRBD2 (5 bases). Germline V gives CDR1 LNHNV, CDR2 YYDKDF (reference sequence). V was trimmed by 1 base and J by 2 bases, leaving 9 bases between them. CDR3 length: 15 residues. The CDR3 region is CATSRGGSAYNEQFF. CDR3 DNA: TGTGCCACCAGCAGAGGTGGGAGCGCCTACAATGAGCAGTTCTTC.

This clone counts as medium-sized. The chain links TRBV7-9 to TRBJ2-1; TRBD2 matches at 7 bases. In germline, CDR1 is SEHNR, CDR2 FQNEAQ (reference sequence). V was clipped by 5 bases and J by 6 bases; unmatched bases: 13. The CDR3 contains 16 residues. CDR3 sequence reads: CASSRPPGLTPNEQFF. CDR3 DNA: TGTGCCAGCAGCCGACCTCCGGGACTAACCCCCAATGAGCAGTTCTTC.

V gene TRBV11-2 combines with J gene TRBJ2-1; D is unresolved. The germline V gene has CDR1 SGHAT and CDR2 FQNNGV. Between the trimmed V and J ends, which lost 6 bases and 3 bases, there was a span of 3 bases. This CDR3 has 11 residues. The CDR3 nucleotides read TGTGCCAGCAGTAACTACAATGAGCAGTTCTTC. It yields the protein CASSNYNEQFF. The full variable domain, rest sourced from reference TRBV11-2 and TRBJ2-1, is EAGVAQSPRYKIIEKRQSVAFWCNPISGHATLYWYQQILGQGPKLLIQFQNNGVVDDSQLPKDRFSAERLKGVDSTLKIQPAKLEDSAVYLCASSNYNEQFFGPGTRLTVL.

This sequence joins TRBV7-8 and TRBJ1-6, with D tentatively TRBD1 (6 bases). With 4 bases removed from V and 6 bases from J, the gap between germline ends came to 16 bases. This CDR3 region has 16 residues. Germline CDR1 reads SGHVS; CDR2 reads FQNEAQ. For the CDR3, the DNA is TGTGCCAGCAGCTCTCCGGGGACATCATTTAATTCACCCCTCCACTTT. It yields the protein CASSSPGTSFNSPLHF.

The chain uses TRBV27 and TRBJ2-1; D possibly corresponds to TRBD2 (6 bases). V was pared by 4 bases and J by 0 bases, with 19 bases between. The CDR3 covers 18 residues. CDR1 and CDR2 (germline): MNHEY, SMNVEV (reference sequence). CDR3 sequence (DNA): TGTGCCAGCAGTTCCCTCACCGGTGCGGGGAGCTCCTACAATGAGCAGTTCTTC. Amino acid sequence: CASSSLTGAGSSYNEQFF.

CDR3 in DNA: TGCGCCAGCAGCTTCCTATCCGGGGTGAACACTGAAGCTTTCTTT. Translated, it gives CASSFLSGVNTEAFF. V usage is TRBV5-1 and J usage is TRBJ1-1; D not resolved. The CDR3 contains 15 residues. CDR1 and CDR2 (germline): SGHRS, YFSETQ. V was pared by 2 bases and J by 0 bases, with 11 bases between.

V usage is TRBV14 and J usage is TRBJ1-2, with 12 bases fitting TRBD1. The CDR3 is 14 amino acids. CDR1 and CDR2 from the germline V gene are SGHDN and FVKESK. Germline trimming cut 5 bases from V and 8 bases from J; bases unmatched to any gene: 6. CDR3 sequence reads: CASSKGQGARGYTF. CDR3 DNA: TGTGCCAGCAGCAAGGGACAGGGGGCGCGAGGCTACACCTTC.

This rearrangement joins TRBV5-6 to TRBJ1-1, with D tentatively TRBD1 (6 bases). Germline V gives CDR1 SGHDT, CDR2 YYEEEE. With 3 bases removed from V and 5 bases from J, the gap between germline ends came to 17 bases. There are 15 residues in the CDR3. CDR3 bases: TGTGCCAGCAGCTCCCTTGGGGGCGGGGGGACTGAAGCTTTCTTT. This encodes CASSSLGGGGTEAFF.

This clone was seen once. The V and J genes are TRBV2 and TRBJ2-2; TRBD2 matches at 10 bases. Per germline, CDR1 SNHLY and CDR2 FYNNEI. This CDR3 spans 13 amino acids. V was pared by 7 bases and J by 8 bases, with 4 bases of the junction left unmatched. CDR3 loop: CASKASGRGELFF. The CDR3 nucleotides are TGTGCCAGCAAGGCTAGCGGGAGAGGGGAGCTGTTTTTT. The whole variable domain, remainder taken from reference TRBV2 and TRBJ2-2, is EPEVTQTPSHQVTQMGQEVILRCVPISNHLYFYWYRQILGQKVEFLVSFYNNEISEKSEIFDDQFSVERPDGSNFTLKIRSTKLEDSAMYFCASKASGRGELFFGEGSRLTVL.

V gene TRBV19 combines with J gene TRBJ1-1, with D perhaps TRBD1 (5 bases). Germline CDR1 and CDR2: LNHDA and SQIVND (reference sequence). This CDR3 is 15 amino acids long. The V and J ends lost 1 base and 3 bases respectively, with 12 bases between them. The CDR3 sequence is CASSIGQGLYTEAFF. DNA for the CDR3: TGTGCCAGTAGTATAGGGCAGGGACTCTACACTGAAGCTTTCTTT.